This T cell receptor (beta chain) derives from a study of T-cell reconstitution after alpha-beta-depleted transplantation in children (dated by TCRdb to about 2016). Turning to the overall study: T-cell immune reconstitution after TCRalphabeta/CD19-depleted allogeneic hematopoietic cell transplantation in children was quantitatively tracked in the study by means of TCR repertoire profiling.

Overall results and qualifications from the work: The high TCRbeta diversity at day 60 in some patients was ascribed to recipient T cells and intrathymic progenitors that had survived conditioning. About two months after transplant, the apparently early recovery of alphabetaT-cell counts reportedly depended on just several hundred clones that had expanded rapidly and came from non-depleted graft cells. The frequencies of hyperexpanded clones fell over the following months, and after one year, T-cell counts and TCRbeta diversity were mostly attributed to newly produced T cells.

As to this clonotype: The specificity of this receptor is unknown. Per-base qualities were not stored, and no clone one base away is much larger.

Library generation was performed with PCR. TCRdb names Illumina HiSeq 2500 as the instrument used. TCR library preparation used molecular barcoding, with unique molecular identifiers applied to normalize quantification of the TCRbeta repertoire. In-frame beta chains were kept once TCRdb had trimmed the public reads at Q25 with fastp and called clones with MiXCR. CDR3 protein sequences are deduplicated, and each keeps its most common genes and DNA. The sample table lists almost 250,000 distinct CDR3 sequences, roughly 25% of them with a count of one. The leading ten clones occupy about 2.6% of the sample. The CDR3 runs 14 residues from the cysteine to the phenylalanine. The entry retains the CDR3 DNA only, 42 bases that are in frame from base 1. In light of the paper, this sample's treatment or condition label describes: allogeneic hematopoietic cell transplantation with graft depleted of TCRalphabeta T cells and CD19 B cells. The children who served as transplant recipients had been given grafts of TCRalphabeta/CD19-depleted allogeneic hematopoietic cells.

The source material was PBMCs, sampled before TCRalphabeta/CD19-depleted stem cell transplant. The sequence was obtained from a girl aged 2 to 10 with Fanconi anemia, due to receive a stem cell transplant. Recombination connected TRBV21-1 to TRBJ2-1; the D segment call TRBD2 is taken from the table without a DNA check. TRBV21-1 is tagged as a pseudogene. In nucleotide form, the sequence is TGTGCCAGCATACCCGGGACTAGATACAATGAGCAGTTCTTC. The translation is CASIPGTRYNEQFF.